The present T cell receptor (beta chain) was sequenced within a study of T cell changes during pregnancy in multiple sclerosis. The assay was immunoSEQ multiplex PCR, and TCRdb's table has in-frame clones only and misses some. Of over 45,000 clones detected, approximately 85% appear once; the ten largest clones hold over 0.95%. The V segment lost 2 bases and the J segment 0 bases; nucleotides outside the gene matches: 9. The germline V gene has CDR1 MGHRA and CDR2 YSYEKL. The CDR3 is 18 amino acids. The source is a female donor with multiple sclerosis, enrolled in a pregnancy study. Sequencing was performed on CD4+ T cells from peripheral blood mononuclear cells, taken in the second trimester of pregnancy. J is TRBJ2-1 and V is TRBV4-1; 8 bases align to TRBD2. CDR3 nucleotides: TGCGCCAGCAGCCAATGGGCTGGCGGGAGGAACTCCTACAATGAGCAGTTCTTC. It translates to CASSQWAGGRNSYNEQFF.